Presented here are 2 T cell receptor beta chains from one specimen sequenced in a study of OX40 agonist ivuxolimab in advanced cancers. This table comes from immunoSEQ multiplex PCR, and its TCRdb copy is limited to in-frame clones, with some not included. Found here are 50,000 to 65,000 clones, around 90% of them singletons; the top ten hold approximately 2.5%. Sequences were derived from CD4+ or CD8+ T cells sorted from blood, sampled in a trial of the OX40 agonist ivuxolimab. The receptors here all came from an adult with an advanced solid tumor such as melanoma, head and neck, liver or kidney cancer.

The V gene is TRBV5-1, the J gene TRBJ1-4; unclear D gene. Germline values: CDR1 SGHRS, CDR2 YFSETQ. The CDR3 runs to 14 residues. The V gene lost 10 bases and the J gene lost 0 bases, with 13 bases spanning the gap. DNA for the CDR3: TGCGCCTCCAGAAGCTCTGCAACTAATGAAAAACTGTTTTTT. Translating gives CASRSSATNEKLFF.

The V call is TRBV5-4, the J call TRBJ2-7; 12 positions match TRBD2. The length of the CDR3 is 14 residues. Germline loops: CDR1 SGHNT, CDR2 YYREEE (reference sequence). V shed 1 base and J 6 bases; nucleotides not matched to a gene: 2. Here the CDR3 reads CASSLRLAGAEQYF. CDR3 sequence (DNA): TGTGCCAGCAGCTTGAGACTAGCGGGAGCCGAGCAGTACTTC.